What follows are 2 T cell receptor beta chains derived from one specimen sequenced in a study of T-cell memory formation after mild COVID-19. TCRdb itself ran the 5' RACE reads through MiXCR, one entry per CDR3 protein. The sample lists 300,000 to 350,000 distinct CDR3 sequences; roughly an eighth were seen once. Sequencing was carried out using PBMCs or a T cell subset sorted from them (not recorded which). The receptors stem from a man between 18 and 35 years old who had mild COVID-19 (a few samples of this study predate the infection). Cell type and time point are not known.

The rearrangement uses TRBV6-1 and TRBJ2-2, with a possible D match to TRBD2 (5 bases). This CDR3 has 14 residues. The V end lost 4 bases, the J end lost 3 bases, and 9 bases lay between the germline ends. Germline V gives CDR1 MNHNS, CDR2 SASEGT. The CDR3 here is CASSAPDYTGELFF. As DNA, the CDR3 is TGTGCCAGCAGTGCACCGGACTACACCGGGGAGCTGTTTTTT.

This clonotype was seen more than once but under ten times. The V call is TRBV11-3, the J call TRBJ2-2, with D tentatively TRBD1 (6 bases). From germline, CDR1 is SGHNT and CDR2 YENEEA. There are 14 residues in the CDR3. Trimming cost V 6 bases and J 0 bases, with 8 bases left between them. CDR3 sequence (DNA): TGTGCCAGCAGTGGGGGCCCGAACACCGGGGAGCTGTTTTTT. This sequence encodes CASSGGPNTGELFF.